These 19 T cell receptor beta chains were sequenced from one sample in a study of identical twins. TCRdb recomputed calls from the 5' RACE reads with MiXCR, one row per CDR3 protein. The sample shows around 670,000 distinct CDR3 sequences, 5.5% to 6.5% of them seen only once. The sample was naive T cells sorted from blood. The receptor source for this set is a man aged 18 to 30 in good health.

There are a few counts of this clonotype. The chain uses TRBV10-3 and TRBJ2-4; possible D gene TRBD1, 6 bases. V lost 0 bases, J lost 10 bases, and 10 bases lay in between. This CDR3 region has 13 residues. CDR1 is ENHRY and CDR2 is SYGVKD in the germline V gene. The CDR3 DNA reads TGTGCCATCAGTGAGTCTGAAGACAGGATTCAGTACTTC. Translating it yields CAISESEDRIQYF.

This clonotype came up many times. The rearrangement links TRBV12-3 or TRBV12-4 to TRBJ2-7; tentatively, D is TRBD1 (6 bases). The V end was cut by 4 bases, the J end by 6 bases, with 16 bases between. This CDR3 is built from 14 residues. The CDR3, as DNA: TGTGCCAGCAGTTCATGGGACACCCCTCCCGAGCAGTACGTC. Protein: CASSSWDTPPEQYV.

This clonotype was found a few times. The chain combines TRBV10-3 with TRBJ2-7; 12 bases map to TRBD2. This CDR3 comprises 17 residues. V shed 6 bases and J 4 bases; nucleotides not matched to a gene: 13. Germline CDR1 is ENHRY and CDR2 is SYGVKD. In DNA form, the CDR3 reads TGTGCCATCAGCTCCGGGACTAGCGGGTCCGGTCCTTACGAGCAGTACTTC. Encoded protein: CAISSGTSGSGPYEQYF.

This clonotype has ten or more counts. The chain is built from TRBV7-2 and TRBJ2-5; 13 bases are a match to TRBD2. The junction had 7 bases not matched to a gene; V was cut back by 5 bases and J by 4 bases. CDR1 and CDR2 (germline): SGHTA, FQGNSA. The CDR3 consists of 16 residues. CDR3 in DNA: TGTGCCAGCAGCAACGGACTAGCGGGAGAGGGAGAGACCCAGTACTTC. This translates into CASSNGLAGEGETQYF.

This clonotype was seen only a few times. The chain joins TRBV12-3 or TRBV12-4 to TRBJ2-1, with TRBD1 identical over 9 bases. After removal of 8 bases from V and 6 bases from J, the junction contained 14 bases not matched to a gene. CDR3 size: 16 residues. This CDR3 is CASGPGGTGKFNEQFF. The CDR3 nucleotides are TGTGCCAGCGGCCCCGGCGGGACAGGGAAGTTCAATGAGCAGTTCTTC.

The genes are TRBV7-6 and TRBJ1-2, with 9 bases aligning to TRBD1. The CDR3 has 19 amino acids. The germline CDR1 and CDR2 sequences are SGHVS and FNYEAQ. V gave up 1 base and J gave up 0 bases; unmatched junction bases: 12. The chain's CDR3 is CASSLGIRTGDDPNYGYTF. The CDR3 DNA sequence: TGTGCCAGCAGCTTAGGGATAAGGACAGGGGATGATCCTAACTATGGCTACACCTTC.

This clonotype has ten or more counts. The V call is TRBV20-1, the J call TRBJ1-1; 7 nucleotides agree with TRBD1. The germline gives CDR1 DFQATT, CDR2 SNEGSKA (reference sequence). This CDR3 region has 12 residues. J was trimmed by 14 bases and V by 2 bases; bases with no gene match: 11. The CDR3 nucleotides are TGCAGTGCTAGATCGCCGGAGACAGGGAACTTCTTT. It yields the protein CSARSPETGNFF.

This clonotype has just a few counts. This sequence joins TRBV6-1 and TRBJ1-2, with 9 nucleotides matching TRBD1. CDR1 and CDR2 (germline): MNHNS, SASEGT. The CDR3 totals 15 residues. V lost 5 bases and J lost 8; bases outside the gene matches: 12. CDR3 loop: CASSQSGTGTWGYTF. The CDR3 bases are TGTGCCAGCAGTCAATCCGGGACAGGGACGTGGGGCTACACCTTC.

This chain uses TRBV5-1 with TRBJ2-3, with TRBD2 matching 9 bases. Germline V gene lookup returns CDR1 SGHRS and CDR2 YFSETQ. The CDR3 runs 16 residues. The J segment lost 8 bases and the V segment lost 2 bases, leaving 12 bases of the junction unmatched. The CDR3 DNA sequence: TGCGCCAGCAGCTTAAAGACTAGCGGCTACACAAGTACGCAGTATTTT. It is translated as CASSLKTSGYTSTQYF.

In this sample, this clonotype turned up a few times. The chain uses TRBV30 and TRBJ2-7; 8 nucleotides line up with TRBD1. V trimming: 4 bases; J trimming: 3 bases; junction bases outside the gene matches: 8. CDR1 is GTSNPN and CDR2 is SVGIG in the germline V gene (reference sequence). The CDR3 has 14 residues. The CDR3 protein is CAWMSRTGYYEQYF. CDR3 DNA sequence: TGTGCCTGGATGTCTCGGACAGGGTACTACGAGCAGTACTTC.

A few counts support this clonotype. CDR3 sequence: CASSFRQPGRNNSPLHF. The CDR3 bases are TGTGCCAGCAGTTTCAGACAACCGGGACGGAATAATTCACCCCTCCACTTT. The gene calls are TRBV12-3 or TRBV12-4 and TRBJ1-6; the D gene is possibly TRBD1 (5 bases). The CDR3 loop spans 17 amino acids. V shed 3 bases and J shed 5 bases, with 17 bases lying between them.

This clonotype was recorded many times. This chain's CDR3 is CSVARENTGELFF. The CDR3 bases are TGCAGCGTTGCGCGGGAAAACACCGGGGAGCTGTTTTTT. The chain recombines TRBV29-1 with TRBJ2-2; possible D gene TRBD2, 6 bases. Germline assignment: CDR1 SQVTM and CDR2 ANQGSEA. The CDR3 has 13 amino acids. V was cut by 4 bases and J by 2 bases, with 8 bases left in between.

This clonotype occurred many times. The J gene is TRBJ1-1, the V gene TRBV12-3 or TRBV12-4; a possible D gene is TRBD1 (5 bases). The CDR3 runs to 13 residues. V was pared by 4 bases and J by 5 bases, with 11 bases between. The CDR3 bases are TGTGCCAGCAGTTCGGCAGGGCGAACTGAAGCTTTCTTT. This translates into CASSSAGRTEAFF.

In its sample, this clonotype was seen many times. The CDR3 DNA is TGCGCCAGCAGCTTGGTAGCGGGAGCACCAGGGTACAATGAGCAGTTCTTC. Encoded protein: CASSLVAGAPGYNEQFF. V usage is TRBV5-1 and J usage is TRBJ2-1; 9 bases are a match to TRBD2. Germline V gene data show CDR1 as SGHRS and CDR2 as YFSETQ. The trim removed 0 bases at V and 4 bases at J, leaving 8 bases unmatched. CDR3 size: 17 residues.

This clonotype was detected many times. The chain employs TRBV20-1 and TRBJ1-1; D ambiguous. V lost 3 bases, J lost 7 bases, and 9 bases lay in between. The germline V gene encodes CDR1 DFQATT and CDR2 SNEGSKA (reference sequence). The CDR3 consists of 11 residues. CDR3 protein: CSASAGHEAFF. DNA for the CDR3: TGCAGTGCTAGTGCGGGCCATGAAGCTTTCTTT.

The table lists this clonotype with many counts. V and J are TRBV20-1 and TRBJ1-6; no clear D gene. Germline V lookup: CDR1 DFQATT, CDR2 SNEGSKA (reference sequence). The CDR3 runs to 15 residues. V was shortened by 6 bases and J by 4 bases, with 16 bases between the two germline ends. The CDR3 is CSASVGRLYNSPLHF. CDR3 bases: TGCAGTGCCTCCGTTGGGAGATTATATAATTCACCCCTCCACTTT.

The chain links TRBV9 to TRBJ1-2; no definite D call. Trimming took off 3 bases at V and 5 bases at J, with 17 bases between the two ends. The CDR3 consists of 15 residues. In germline, CDR1 is SGDLS, CDR2 YYNGEE. The CDR3 here is CASSATGRTSYGYTF. The CDR3 nucleotides are TGTGCCAGCAGCGCCACTGGACGGACTTCGTATGGCTACACCTTC.

V usage is TRBV27 and J usage is TRBJ2-3; D not certain. The CDR3 has 12 residues. Germline CDR1 and CDR2: MNHEY and SMNVEV (reference sequence). Trimming cost V 8 bases and J 6 bases, with 12 bases left between them. CDR3 loop: CASGDATDTQYF. The CDR3 region has the DNA TGTGCCAGCGGCGATGCCACCGATACGCAGTATTTT.

At least ten counts were recorded for this clonotype. The gene calls are TRBV5-1 and TRBJ1-2, with 7 bases lining up with TRBD1. With 3 bases clipped from V and 3 bases from J, the junction kept 8 bases outside the gene matches. Per germline, CDR1 SGHRS and CDR2 YFSETQ. CDR3 length equals 15 residues. In nucleotides, the CDR3 is TGCGCCAGCAGCTCATCGGGACAGAAACACTATGGCTACACCTTC. Amino acid sequence: CASSSSGQKHYGYTF.